The 28 T cell receptor beta chains below were found in one sample sequenced in a study of shared clonotypes between healthy human individuals. Sequencing was performed with immunoSEQ multiplex PCR; in TCRdb, only in-frame clones are kept and a portion is missing. The sample shows 400,000 to 500,000 clones, around 80% of them seen only once. The sequenced material came from PBMCs. The source is a woman aged 40 to 50 in good health. Some clones in this sample may be carry-over from other donors' samples.

The V and J genes are TRBV4-2 and TRBJ1-1; D may be TRBD1 (5 bases). In germline, CDR1 is LGHNA, CDR2 YNFKEQ. Trimming left V 3 bases short and J 5 bases short, with 13 bases between. The CDR3 contains 14 residues. The CDR3 DNA sequence: TGTGCCAGCAGCCACGCCAGGGAAGGTACTGAAGCTTTCTTT. It codes for CASSHAREGTEAFF.

This chain connects TRBV15 to TRBJ2-7; D is undetermined. Germline V gives CDR1 LNHNV, CDR2 YYDKDF (reference sequence). The V end was cut by 2 bases, the J end by 2 bases, with 13 bases between. The CDR3 contains 15 residues. In nucleotides, the CDR3 is TGTGCCACCAGCAGACCCGGTGAGAACCCCTACGAGCAGTACTTC. This translates into CATSRPGENPYEQYF.

The rearrangement links TRBV11-3 to TRBJ2-1; TRBD1 matches 9 bases. Trimming removed 5 bases from V and 5 bases from J; junction bases left unmatched: 4. CDR1 and CDR2 (germline): SGHNT, YENEEA. This CDR3 region has 14 residues. The CDR3 sequence is CASSRDRANNEQFF. The DNA for the CDR3 is TGTGCCAGCAGCAGGGACAGGGCTAACAATGAGCAGTTCTTC. Based on the CDR3 plus reference TRBV11-3 and TRBJ2-1, the full variable domain is EAGVVQSPRYKIIEKKQPVAFWCNPISGHNTLYWYLQNLGQGPELLIRYENEEAVDDSQLPKDRFSAERLKGVDSTLKIQPAELGDSAVYLCASSRDRANNEQFFGPGTRLTVL.

This clone was seen more than once but under ten times. The V call is TRBV5-1, the J call TRBJ2-5, with 12 bases fitting TRBD2. Near its end, the DNA agrees better with TRBJ2-7, so the J call may be wrong. The CDR3 runs to 16 residues. The germline V gene encodes CDR1 SGHRS and CDR2 YFSETQ. The CDR3 DNA sequence: TGCGCCAGCAGCTTGGGACTAGCGGGAGTGGGGTACGAGCAGTACTTC. This translates into CASSLGLAGVGYEQYF.

The chain employs TRBV4-2 and TRBJ2-3; 7 bases agree with TRBD1. V lost 2 bases, J lost 0 bases, and 8 bases stayed unmatched. The CDR3 totals 17 residues. Germline V gene sequence: CDR1 LGHNA, CDR2 YNFKEQ. CDR3 nucleotide sequence: TGTGCCAGCAGCCAAATACAGGGGTTTTTAAGCACAGATACGCAGTATTTT. Translating gives CASSQIQGFLSTDTQYF.

With regard to this clone: A far larger clone is only one base removed, so a read error is likely. V is TRBV15 and J is TRBJ2-5, with 7 bases lining up with TRBD2. Judging by the DNA end, TRBJ2-7 fits better; the J call may be wrong. The CDR3 runs to 20 residues. Germline loops: CDR1 LNHNV, CDR2 YYDKDF (reference sequence). In nucleotides, the CDR3 is TGTGCCACCAGCAGAGACAGGGATTGGAGAGCGGGACCACATCGGTACGAGCAGTACTTC. It specifies CATSRDRDWRAGPHRYEQYF.

With respect to this clone: A far more abundant clone sits one base away, making this likely a read error. The chain employs TRBV6-1 and TRBJ2-5, with D perhaps TRBD2 (5 bases). The CDR3 covers 16 residues. Germline CDR1 reads MNHNS; CDR2 reads SASEGT. The CDR3 region has the DNA TGTGCCAGCAGTGAAGCGCAGACGGGAACGAAAGAGGCCCAGTACTTC. The encoded protein is CASSEAQTGTKEAQYF.

The gene calls are TRBV28 and TRBJ1-5; D ambiguous. CDR1 MDHEN and CDR2 SYDVKM come from the germline V gene. V was clipped by 2 bases and J by 5 bases, with 4 bases between them. The CDR3 consists of 12 residues. The CDR3 is CASSLAHQPQHF. For the CDR3, the DNA is TGTGCCAGCAGTTTAGCCCATCAGCCCCAGCATTTT.

This clone was counted at least ten times. The chain is built from TRBV7-9 and TRBJ1-2, with 8 bases lining up with TRBD1. The CDR3 extends over 15 amino acids. CDR1 is SEHNR and CDR2 is FQNEAQ in the germline V gene (reference sequence). J was trimmed by 5 bases and V by 2 bases; bases with no gene match: 7. CDR3 protein: CASSLRDRGGYGYTF. CDR3 DNA: TGTGCCAGCAGCTTACGAGACAGGGGAGGGTATGGCTACACCTTC.

V and J are TRBV7-8 and TRBJ1-4; unclear D gene. The CDR3 is 15 residues long. The germline V gene encodes CDR1 SGHVS and CDR2 FQNEAQ. The germline V and J ends were trimmed by 4 bases and 0 bases, with 9 bases remaining between them. This chain's CDR3 is CASSSLVATNEKLFF. In nucleotides, the CDR3 is TGTGCCAGCAGCTCACTCGTTGCAACTAATGAAAAACTGTTTTTT.

V gene TRBV6-5 combines with J gene TRBJ2-5, with D perhaps assigned TRBD1 or TRBD2 (5 bases each). Trimming cost V 6 bases and J 5 bases, with 16 bases left between them. The germline gives CDR1 MNHEY, CDR2 SVGAGI. The CDR3 runs 14 residues. CDR3 nucleotides: TGTGCCAGCAGCCGGGACCATGCCTCGGAGACCCAGTACTTC. Translating gives CASSRDHASETQYF.

This clone was seen once. One end of the junction fails to match germline, which may point to a read error. The chain employs TRBV11-2 and TRBJ2-5; D might be TRBD1 (7 bases). This CDR3 contains 16 residues. CDR1 and CDR2 from the germline V gene are SGHAT and FQNNGV. The CDR3 bases are TGTGCCAGCAGATTAGTAGGGCGGGGACAGCAAGAGACCCAGTACTTC. This gives the protein CASRLVGRGQQETQYF.

The V and J genes are TRBV19 and TRBJ1-1; D gene uncertain. Trimming took off 3 bases at V and 3 bases at J, with 17 bases between the two ends. Germline CDR1 reads LNHDA; CDR2 reads SQIVND (reference sequence). The CDR3 totals 16 residues. CDR3 region: CASSIIFASRDTEAFF. The CDR3 region has the DNA TGTGCCAGTAGTATTATCTTCGCATCAAGGGACACTGAAGCTTTCTTT.

This chain connects TRBV28 to TRBJ2-3, with D maybe TRBD1 (7 bases). CDR1 and CDR2 from the germline V gene are MDHEN and SYDVKM. Trimming left V 2 bases short and J 1 base short, with 16 bases between. This CDR3 comprises 17 residues. The CDR3: CASSLNVGRGGTDTQYF. CDR3 bases: TGTGCCAGCAGTTTAAATGTGGGCAGGGGGGGCACAGATACGCAGTATTTT. Variable domain in full (rest from reference TRBV28 and TRBJ2-3): DVKVTQSSRYLVKRTGEKVFLECVQDMDHENMFWYRQDPGLGLRLIYFSYDVKMKEKGDIPEGYSVSREKKERFSLILESASTNQTSMYLCASSLNVGRGGTDTQYFGPGTRLTVL.

The chain combines TRBV2 with TRBJ2-2; 7 bases map to TRBD2. V was clipped by 5 bases and J by 0 bases; unmatched bases: 6. The CDR3 runs to 16 residues. Looked up from germline, CDR1 is SNHLY and CDR2 is FYNNEI. CDR3 sequence: CASSFTGTTNTGELFF. The CDR3, as DNA: TGTGCCAGCAGTTTTACCGGGACTACGAACACCGGGGAGCTGTTTTTT.

This rearrangement joins TRBV5-5 to TRBJ2-5; 7 nucleotides line up with TRBD1. V lost 0 bases to trimming and J lost 1 base; unmatched junction nucleotides: 9. Germline V gene lookup returns CDR1 SGHKS and CDR2 YYEKEE (reference sequence). The CDR3 has 17 amino acids. As DNA, the CDR3 is TGTGCCAGCAGCTTGGAGGGCTACACAGGGGCCCAAGAGACCCAGTACTTC. The encoded protein is CASSLEGYTGAQETQYF.

The chain uses TRBV7-2 and TRBJ1-3, with a tentative D call TRBD1 (6 bases). CDR3 length: 15 residues. V dropped 2 bases and J dropped 5 bases, with 13 bases sitting between them. Germline V gene sequence: CDR1 SGHTA, CDR2 FQGNSA. In DNA form, the CDR3 reads TGTGCCAGCAGCTTAATGGGGGCGGGAAGAAACACCATATATTTT. Encoded protein: CASSLMGAGRNTIYF.

The chain has TRBV11-2 and TRBJ2-1, with TRBD2 matching 12 bases. CDR1 is SGHAT and CDR2 is FQNNGV in the germline V gene. This CDR3 region has 15 residues. The V gene end was trimmed by 5 bases and the J gene end by 8 bases; junction bases not matched to a gene: 7. CDR3 DNA: TGTGCCAGCAGCCAACTAGCGGGAGGCATGGATGAGCAGTTCTTC. Amino acid sequence: CASSQLAGGMDEQFF.

The V call is TRBV4-1, the J call TRBJ1-5, with a possible D match to TRBD1 (6 bases). The V end lost 2 bases, the J end lost 3 bases, and 23 bases lay between the germline ends. The CDR3 has 19 residues. Germline V gene data show CDR1 as MGHRA and CDR2 as YSYEKL. CDR3 region: CASSQQKPGTKVDNQPQHF. The CDR3 bases are TGCGCCAGCAGCCAACAAAAGCCCGGGACAAAGGTTGACAATCAGCCCCAGCATTTT.

As to this clone: One end of the junction does not line up with germline, which may come from a read error. The chain uses TRBV5-1 and TRBJ2-7, with D tentatively TRBD1 or TRBD2 (5 bases each). CDR1 SGHRS and CDR2 YFSETQ come from the germline V gene. The CDR3 totals 13 residues. For the CDR3, the DNA is TGCGCCAGCGGTCCAGGGAGCTCCTACGGGCAGTACTTC. This gives the protein CASGPGSSYGQYF.

The chain has TRBV6-4 and TRBJ1-5; no firm D call. The CDR3 spans 13 residues. The V gene lost 4 bases and the J gene lost 6 bases, with 10 bases spanning the gap. Germline CDR1 is MRHNA and CDR2 is SNTAGT. CDR3 in DNA: TGTGCCAGCAGTGGTGAGATGGGTCAGCCCCAGCATTTT. Protein sequence: CASSGEMGQPQHF.

The chain has TRBV18 and TRBJ1-2, with 8 bases aligning to TRBD1. J gave up 7 bases and V 3 bases, and 4 bases lay outside the gene matches. Germline V gene data show CDR1 as KGHSH and CDR2 as LQKENI. The CDR3 totals 13 residues. The CDR3 nucleotides read TGTGCCAGCTCACCCGGACAGGGTCTTGGCTACACCTTC. Its protein is CASSPGQGLGYTF.

This rearrangement joins TRBV7-2 to TRBJ2-2; 13 nucleotides agree with TRBD2. The CDR3 covers 15 residues. Trimming removed 5 bases from V and 4 bases from J; junction bases left unmatched: 1. Germline assignment: CDR1 SGHTA and CDR2 FQGNSA. CDR3 bases: TGTGCCAGCAGCCGGACTAGCGGGAGCACCGGGGAGCTGTTTTTT. Its translation is CASSRTSGSTGELFF.

The sample holds a few counts of this clone. The rearrangement links TRBV2 to TRBJ1-5; TRBD1 agrees at 8 bases. Germline values: CDR1 SNHLY, CDR2 FYNNEI. The CDR3 runs to 14 residues. The trim removed 4 bases at V and 5 bases at J, leaving 4 bases unmatched. CDR3 loop: CASSGGQGYQPQHF. The CDR3 DNA reads TGTGCCAGCAGTGGAGGACAGGGTTATCAGCCCCAGCATTTT.

This clone has more than one count but fewer than ten. The gene calls are TRBV28 and TRBJ1-2; perhaps TRBD1 as D (6 bases). The V gene's germline CDR1 is MDHEN and CDR2 SYDVKM. The CDR3 is 11 residues long. V lost 5 bases and J lost 7, with 8 bases in between. CDR3 region: CASSKTGGYTF. The DNA for the CDR3 is TGTGCCAGCAGTAAGACAGGTGGCTACACCTTC.

The rearrangement joins TRBV2 to TRBJ2-1, with 7 bases aligning to TRBD2. The CDR3 is made up of 10 amino acids. Trimming at V came to 8 bases and at J to 9 bases, leaving 1 base not matched to a gene. CDR1 SNHLY and CDR2 FYNNEI come from the germline V gene. The CDR3: CASQRGEQFF. The DNA for the CDR3 is TGTGCCAGCCAGCGGGGTGAGCAGTTCTTC.

The V call is TRBV18, the J call TRBJ2-1; possibly TRBD2 for D (5 bases). The germline V gene encodes CDR1 KGHSH and CDR2 LQKENI. Trimming removed 9 bases at V and 7 bases at J, with 16 bases between. The CDR3 is 13 residues long. The CDR3 DNA follows: TGTGCCAGTTCTACCGGGAACTTAAATGAGCAGTTCTTC. Its protein is CASSTGNLNEQFF.

V gene TRBV5-6 combines with J gene TRBJ1-4; D gene uncertain. The germline V gene has CDR1 SGHDT and CDR2 YYEEEE. Trimming pared 0 bases from V and 3 bases from J, leaving 12 bases between. This CDR3 has 16 amino acids. The CDR3 region has the DNA TGTGCCAGCAGCTTGGGTCCGCCGGTCCCTAATGAAAAACTGTTTTTT. Amino acid sequence: CASSLGPPVPNEKLFF.